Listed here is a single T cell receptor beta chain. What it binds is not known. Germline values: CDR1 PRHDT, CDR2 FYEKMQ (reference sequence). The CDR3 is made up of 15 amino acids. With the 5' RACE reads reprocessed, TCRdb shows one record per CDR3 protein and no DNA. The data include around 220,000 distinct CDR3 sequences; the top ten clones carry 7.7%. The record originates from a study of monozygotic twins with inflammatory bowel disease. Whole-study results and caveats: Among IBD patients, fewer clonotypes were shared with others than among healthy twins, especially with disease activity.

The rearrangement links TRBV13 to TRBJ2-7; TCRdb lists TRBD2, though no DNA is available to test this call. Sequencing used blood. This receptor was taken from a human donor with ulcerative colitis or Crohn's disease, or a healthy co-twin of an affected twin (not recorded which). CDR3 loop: CASSLFTGPLYEQYF.